A single sample gave rise to the 30 T cell receptor beta chains below, sequenced in a study of OX40 agonist ivuxolimab in advanced cancers. The protocol was immunoSEQ multiplex PCR, while the TCRdb copy is restricted to in-frame clones and leaves out a portion. Here the sample spans 95,000 to 150,000 clones, 80% to 90% being singletons. The sequenced sample was CD4+ or CD8+ T cells sorted from blood, obtained in a trial of the OX40 agonist ivuxolimab. The receptors stem from an adult with an advanced solid tumor such as melanoma, head and neck, liver or kidney cancer.

V gene TRBV19 combines with J gene TRBJ2-5; D possibly corresponds to TRBD2 (5 bases). Germline CDR1 LNHDA, CDR2 SQIVND (reference sequence). V shed 5 bases and J shed 4 bases, with 14 bases lying between them. This CDR3 comprises 14 residues. Here the CDR3 reads CASSANSGRETQYF. The CDR3 region has the DNA TGTGCCAGTAGTGCGAATTCGGGAAGAGAGACCCAGTACTTC.

The rearrangement uses TRBV6-1 and TRBJ2-1; 7 bases map to TRBD2. The CDR3 consists of 13 residues. The J segment lost 4 bases and the V segment lost 10 bases, leaving 7 bases of the junction unmatched. Germline-derived CDR1 and CDR2 are MNHNS and SASEGT. CDR3 protein: CATGGRSYNEQFF. The CDR3 DNA sequence: TGTGCCACGGGGGGACGCTCATACAATGAGCAGTTCTTC.

The J gene is TRBJ2-7, the V gene TRBV28; no firm D call. Germline V gene lookup returns CDR1 MDHEN and CDR2 SYDVKM. Between the trimmed V and J ends, which lost 5 bases and 7 bases, there was a span of 15 bases. The CDR3 has 13 amino acids. CDR3 in amino acids: CASSEGGVGEQYF. The DNA for the CDR3 is TGTGCCAGCAGTGAAGGTGGGGTAGGTGAGCAGTACTTC.

The table lists this clone with a count of one. This chain connects TRBV9 to TRBJ2-7; perhaps TRBD2 as D (5 bases). The CDR3 runs to 12 residues. Germline CDR1 reads SGDLS; CDR2 reads YYNGEE. The V end lost 3 bases, the J end lost 7 bases, and 11 bases lay between the germline ends. The CDR3 nucleotides read TGTGCCAGCAGCGACAGCACGGGAGAGCAGTACTTC. It specifies CASSDSTGEQYF.

This clone was observed a few times. V is TRBV30 and J is TRBJ2-5; 13 nucleotides match TRBD2. The V segment lost 2 bases and the J segment 2 bases; nucleotides outside the gene matches: 5. The germline gives CDR1 GTSNPN, CDR2 SVGIG (reference sequence). The CDR3 has 16 residues. For the CDR3, the DNA is TGTGCCTGGAGTCCACCGGGACTAGCGGGGCAAGAGACCCAGTACTTC. As protein: CAWSPPGLAGQETQYF.

The V call is TRBV7-3, the J call TRBJ2-5; the D gene is possibly TRBD2 (6 bases). CDR3 length equals 14 residues. V was shortened by 1 base and J by 1 base, with 7 bases between the two germline ends. From germline, CDR1 is SGHTA and CDR2 FQGTGA. The CDR3 DNA follows: TGTGCCAGCAGCTTAAGCGGGGCCCAAGAGACCCAGTACTTC. It yields the protein CASSLSGAQETQYF.

This clone is a singleton in its sample. The chain is built from TRBV4-1 and TRBJ2-5; 7 nucleotides agree with TRBD1. The CDR3 has 14 amino acids. The V gene's germline CDR1 is MGHRA and CDR2 YSYEKL. J was trimmed by 4 bases and V by 1 base; bases with no gene match: 3. The CDR3: CASSQGQGRETQYF. The CDR3 region has the DNA TGCGCCAGCAGCCAAGGACAGGGAAGAGAGACCCAGTACTTC.

This chain joins TRBV2 and TRBJ1-5; D not certain. The ends were cut back, 8 bases at V and 9 bases at J, with 11 bases in the middle. CDR3 length equals 11 residues. CDR1 and CDR2 (germline): SNHLY, FYNNEI. The CDR3 reads CASRVSGPQHF. The CDR3 DNA sequence: TGTGCCAGCCGGGTTTCAGGGCCCCAGCATTTT.

Worth noting for this clone: Other DNA sequences within the sample encode an identical CDR3. The chain employs TRBV7-8 and TRBJ2-3; D is ambiguous. The CDR3 consists of 12 residues. The germline CDR1 and CDR2 sequences are SGHVS and FQNEAQ. Trimming cost V 5 bases and J 1 base, with 4 bases left between them. CDR3 sequence (DNA): TGTGCCAGCAGCCTCCGCACAGATACGCAGTATTTT. Its protein is CASSLRTDTQYF.

This rearrangement joins TRBV7-9 to TRBJ2-1, with D possibly TRBD2 on 5 matching bases. The CDR3 loop spans 15 amino acids. Trimming shortened V by 6 bases and J by 7 bases, and 19 bases separated the two germline ends. Germline V CDR1 and CDR2: SEHNR, FQNEAQ (reference sequence). CDR3 DNA sequence: TGTGCCAGCAGGGAGAGGGTCTCCCTGGGTAATGAGCAGTTCTTC. Amino acid sequence: CASRERVSLGNEQFF.

The genes are TRBV6-6 and TRBJ2-5, with unresolved D. This CDR3 has 16 residues. The V end lost 7 bases, the J end lost 4 bases, and 22 bases lay between the germline ends. Germline lookup yields CDR1 MNHNY and CDR2 SVGAGI (reference sequence). The CDR3 here is CASNPGQSRFVETQYF. For the CDR3, the DNA is TGTGCCAGCAACCCCGGCCAGTCTAGGTTCGTAGAGACCCAGTACTTC.

The J gene is TRBJ2-3, the V gene TRBV30; weak D call: TRBD2 (6 bases). Germline CDR1 GTSNPN, CDR2 SVGIG (reference sequence). The CDR3 has 14 residues. V was clipped by 8 bases and J by 3 bases, with 18 bases between them. CDR3 sequence: CAAKRARNTDTQYF. In DNA, the CDR3 is TGTGCCGCAAAGCGGGCGAGGAATACAGATACGCAGTATTTT.

The CDR3, as DNA: TGCGCCAGCAGCCAAGACGCGGTTCAGCCCCAGCATTTT. It yields the protein CASSQDAVQPQHF. The chain recombines TRBV4-3 with TRBJ1-5; D unclear. Trimming cost V 0 bases and J 6 bases, with 6 bases left between them. In germline, CDR1 is LGHNA, CDR2 YSLEER. CDR3 length equals 13 residues.

This chain links TRBV7-2 with TRBJ2-2; no definite D call. CDR3 length: 14 residues. Trimming left V 5 bases short and J 1 base short, with 8 bases between. Germline CDR1 SGHTA, CDR2 FQGNSA. CDR3 sequence reads: CASSAAGNTGELFF. DNA for the CDR3: TGTGCCAGCAGCGCGGCCGGGAACACCGGGGAGCTGTTTTTT. The full variable domain, completed using reference TRBV7-2 and TRBJ2-2, is GAGVSQSPSNKVTEKGKDVELRCDPISGHTALYWYRQSLGQGLEFLIYFQGNSAPDKSGLPSDRFSAERTGGSVSTLTIQRTQQEDSAVYLCASSAAGNTGELFFGEGSRLTVL.

The table lists this clone with a count of one. This chain links TRBV28 with TRBJ1-4, with D tentatively TRBD1 (5 bases). The V end lost 6 bases, the J end lost 3 bases, and 11 bases lay between the germline ends. CDR1 and CDR2 (germline): MDHEN, SYDVKM. The CDR3 is made up of 14 amino acids. The CDR3 DNA follows: TGTGCCAGCAGCTCCGGGGGGGCTAATGAAAAACTGTTTTTT. Protein sequence: CASSSGGANEKLFF.

V usage is TRBV11-1 and J usage is TRBJ2-7; no definite D call. V lost 5 bases and J lost 6, with 11 bases in between. This CDR3 is 12 amino acids long. Germline CDR1 and CDR2: SGHAT and FQDESV (reference sequence). The CDR3 here is CASSPAGTEQYF. The DNA for the CDR3 is TGTGCCAGCAGCCCCGCAGGTACCGAGCAGTACTTC.

The rearrangement joins TRBV10-1 to TRBJ1-5; 8 bases agree with TRBD1. The germline V gene has CDR1 WNHNN and CDR2 SYGVQD (reference sequence). Germline trimming cut 0 bases from V and 2 bases from J; bases unmatched to any gene: 9. The CDR3 is 18 amino acids. CDR3 sequence: CASSESDHRGSGNQPQHF. As DNA, the CDR3 is TGCGCCAGCAGTGAGTCAGACCACAGGGGGTCGGGCAATCAGCCCCAGCATTTT.

V and J are TRBV27 and TRBJ2-1, with TRBD2 as a possible D gene (6 bases). The CDR3 extends over 14 amino acids. Trimming cost V 6 bases and J 0 bases, with 9 bases left between them. Germline loops: CDR1 MNHEY, CDR2 SMNVEV (reference sequence). CDR3 bases: TGTGCCAGCAGATCGACTAGCTCCTACAATGAGCAGTTCTTC. Translation: CASRSTSSYNEQFF.

The CDR3 DNA reads TGTGCCAGCAGTTTATTCAGGGCAGGGAGCTACAATGAGCAGTTCTTC. The encoded protein is CASSLFRAGSYNEQFF. The genes are TRBV28 and TRBJ2-1; the D gene could be TRBD1 or TRBD2 (5 bases each). The CDR3 is 16 amino acids. Trimming pared 1 base from V and 3 bases from J, leaving 13 bases between. CDR1 is MDHEN and CDR2 is SYDVKM in the germline V gene.

About this clone itself: The limits of the CDR3 on the DNA are not certain, so only TCRdb's listed CDR3 is given. V is TRBV6-5 and J is TRBJ1-1. The CDR3 numbers 14 amino acids, ends counted. Germline V gene sequence: CDR1 MNHEY, CDR2 SVGAGI. CDR3 amino acids: CASSKYSVAPGTIF.

This clone was observed a single time. The CDR3 bases are TGTGCCACCAGCAGAGACCCAGGGAACTCCTATAATTCACCCCTCCACTTT. Its protein product is CATSRDPGNSYNSPLHF. The rearrangement links TRBV15 to TRBJ1-6; tentatively, D is TRBD1 (5 bases). The CDR3 runs 17 residues. V lost 0 bases to trimming and J lost 0 bases, with 9 bases between them. Per the germline V gene, CDR1 is LNHNV and CDR2 is YYDKDF (reference sequence).

The V call is TRBV6-6, the J call TRBJ2-7, with TRBD1 matching over 9 bases. The junction had 6 bases not matched to a gene; V was cut back by 4 bases and J by 2 bases. The germline CDR1 and CDR2 sequences are MNHNY and SVGAGI (reference sequence). The CDR3 length is 15 residues. CDR3 protein: CASSSGTGKPYEQYF. The CDR3 nucleotides read TGTGCCAGCAGTTCCGGGACAGGGAAACCCTACGAGCAGTACTTC.

The chain couples TRBV7-8 to TRBJ1-2; D remains ambiguous. V was shortened by 1 base and J by 5 bases, with 11 bases between the two germline ends. Germline V gene lookup returns CDR1 SGHVS and CDR2 FQNEAQ. CDR3 length equals 14 residues. The CDR3 spells CASSLDNGRYGYTF. The CDR3 nucleotides are TGTGCCAGCAGCTTAGATAACGGACGGTATGGCTACACCTTC.

The V gene is TRBV7-2, the J gene TRBJ2-3, with D tentatively TRBD1 or TRBD2 (6 bases each). Germline V lookup: CDR1 SGHTA, CDR2 FQGNSA. CDR3 length equals 15 residues. The V and J ends lost 0 bases and 6 bases respectively, with 13 bases between them. CDR3 amino acids: CASSLAKGGVDTQYF. For the CDR3, the DNA is TGTGCCAGCAGCTTAGCGAAGGGGGGAGTTGATACGCAGTATTTT.

The chain links TRBV5-4 to TRBJ2-7, with 10 nucleotides matching TRBD1. This CDR3 comprises 16 residues. CDR1 and CDR2 from the germline V gene are SGHNT and YYREEE (reference sequence). Trimming at V came to 4 bases and at J to 1 base, leaving 8 bases not matched to a gene. This CDR3 is CASSRPGQGPSYEQYF. As DNA, the CDR3 is TGTGCCAGCAGCCGACCGGGACAGGGGCCTTCCTACGAGCAGTACTTC.

The chain is built from TRBV18 and TRBJ1-1; D gene unclear. The CDR3 is made up of 16 amino acids. V lost 6 bases and J lost 1, with 18 bases in between. In germline, CDR1 is KGHSH, CDR2 LQKENI. CDR3 nucleotide sequence: TGTGCCAGCTCCCGTACCGAAGGACCGCAGAACACTGAAGCTTTCTTT. Translated, it gives CASSRTEGPQNTEAFF.

The chain carries TRBV5-1 and TRBJ1-1, with TRBD1 as a possible D gene (6 bases). The CDR3 is made up of 17 amino acids. Germline CDR1 and CDR2: SGHRS and YFSETQ. Trimming took 4 bases from V and 1 from J, leaving 20 bases between them. The CDR3 loop is CASSLDIGGSWNTEAFF. For the CDR3, the DNA is TGCGCCAGCAGCCTGGATATAGGGGGGTCATGGAACACTGAAGCTTTCTTT.

This clone was seen more than once but under ten times. This sequence joins TRBV5-1 and TRBJ2-6; 10 nucleotides align to TRBD2. From germline, CDR1 is SGHRS and CDR2 YFSETQ. The CDR3 is 17 amino acids. With 0 bases clipped from V and 2 bases from J, the junction kept 2 bases outside the gene matches. Here the CDR3 reads CASSLVLAGAGANVLTF. The CDR3, as DNA: TGCGCCAGCAGCTTGGTCCTAGCGGGGGCTGGGGCCAACGTCCTGACTTTC.

V usage is TRBV11-2 and J usage is TRBJ2-1, with 8 positions matching TRBD2. J lost 8 bases, V lost 1 base, and 7 bases had no gene match. Germline assignment: CDR1 SGHAT and CDR2 FQNNGV. CDR3 length: 15 residues. CDR3 in DNA: TGTGCCAGCAGCTTAGTAGCGGGGAATCGGGATGAGCAGTTCTTC. Protein sequence: CASSLVAGNRDEQFF.

The chain uses TRBV5-1 and TRBJ2-2; TRBD1 or TRBD2 may be the D gene (5 bases each). Trimming shortened V by 9 bases and J by 5 bases, and 20 bases separated the two germline ends. The CDR3 covers 15 residues. Germline CDR1 reads SGHRS; CDR2 reads YFSETQ. CDR3 amino acids: CATETGTPGTGELFF. CDR3 coding DNA: TGCGCCACGGAAACCGGGACCCCGGGGACCGGGGAGCTGTTTTTT.